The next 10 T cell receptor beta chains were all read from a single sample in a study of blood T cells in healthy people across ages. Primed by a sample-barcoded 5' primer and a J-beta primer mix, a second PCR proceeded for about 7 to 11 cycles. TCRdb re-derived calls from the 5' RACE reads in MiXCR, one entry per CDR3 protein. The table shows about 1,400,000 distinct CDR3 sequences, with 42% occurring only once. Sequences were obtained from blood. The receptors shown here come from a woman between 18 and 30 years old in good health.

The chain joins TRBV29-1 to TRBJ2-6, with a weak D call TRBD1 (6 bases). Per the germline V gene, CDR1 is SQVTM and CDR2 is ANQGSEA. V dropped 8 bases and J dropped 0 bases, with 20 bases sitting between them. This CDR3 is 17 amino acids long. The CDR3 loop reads CSILSDSLISGANVLTF. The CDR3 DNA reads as TGCAGCATTCTTTCGGACAGTTTGATCTCTGGGGCCAACGTCCTGACTTTC.

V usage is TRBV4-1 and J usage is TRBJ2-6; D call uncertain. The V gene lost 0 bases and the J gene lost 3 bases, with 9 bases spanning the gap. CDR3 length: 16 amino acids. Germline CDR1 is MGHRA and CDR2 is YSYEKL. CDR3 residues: CASSQESSVGANVLTF. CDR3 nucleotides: TGCGCCAGCAGCCAAGAATCTTCCGTTGGGGCCAACGTCCTGACTTTC.

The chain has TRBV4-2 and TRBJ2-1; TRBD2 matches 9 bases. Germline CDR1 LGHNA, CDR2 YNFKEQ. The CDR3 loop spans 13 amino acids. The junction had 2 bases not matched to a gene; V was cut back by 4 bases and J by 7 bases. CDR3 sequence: CASSRTSVNEQFF. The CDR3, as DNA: TGTGCCAGCAGCCGGACTAGCGTAAATGAGCAGTTCTTC.

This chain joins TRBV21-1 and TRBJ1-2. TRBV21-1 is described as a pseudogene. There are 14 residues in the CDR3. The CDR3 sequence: CASSRAGPRDGYTF. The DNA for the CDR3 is TGTGCCAGCAGCAGGGCGGGACCGCGGGATGGCTACACCTTC.

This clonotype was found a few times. Here the CDR3 reads CASRLDEKLFF. The CDR3 DNA reads TGTGCCAGCAGACTTGACGAAAAACTGTTTTTT. V gene TRBV27 combines with J gene TRBJ1-4; D unresolved. CDR1 and CDR2 (germline): MNHEY, SMNVEV (reference sequence). The CDR3 sequence is 11 residues long. The V and J ends lost 6 bases and 8 bases respectively, with 7 bases between them.

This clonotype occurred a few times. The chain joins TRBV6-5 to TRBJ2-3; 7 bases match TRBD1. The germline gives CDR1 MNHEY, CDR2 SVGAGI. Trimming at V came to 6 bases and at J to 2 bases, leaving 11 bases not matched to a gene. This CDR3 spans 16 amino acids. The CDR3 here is CASRLTGARNTDTQYF. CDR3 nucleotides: TGTGCCAGCAGACTTACAGGGGCGCGAAACACAGATACGCAGTATTTT.

As DNA, the CDR3 is TGTGCCAGCAGATCCGCAGCCCTAACTAGCGGGGGGTTAGAAACGCAGTTCTTC. Protein product: CASRSAALTSGGLETQFF. The chain joins TRBV6-1 to TRBJ2-1, with TRBD2 matching over 12 bases. Trimming took 6 bases from V and 12 from J; bases not matched to a gene: 21. This CDR3 contains 18 residues. Germline V gene sequence: CDR1 MNHNS, CDR2 SASEGT.

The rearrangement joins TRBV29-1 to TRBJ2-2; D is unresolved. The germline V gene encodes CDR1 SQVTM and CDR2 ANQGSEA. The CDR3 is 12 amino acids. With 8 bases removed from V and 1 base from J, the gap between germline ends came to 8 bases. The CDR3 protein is CSPRGNTGELFF. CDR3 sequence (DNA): TGCAGCCCCCGTGGGAACACCGGGGAGCTGTTTTTT.

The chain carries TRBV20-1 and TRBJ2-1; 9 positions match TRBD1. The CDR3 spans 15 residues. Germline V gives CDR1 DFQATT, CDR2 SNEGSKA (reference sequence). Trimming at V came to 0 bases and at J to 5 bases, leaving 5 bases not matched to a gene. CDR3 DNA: TGCAGTGCTAGAGATCCGTGGACAGGGGACAATGAGCAGTTCTTC. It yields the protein CSARDPWTGDNEQFF.

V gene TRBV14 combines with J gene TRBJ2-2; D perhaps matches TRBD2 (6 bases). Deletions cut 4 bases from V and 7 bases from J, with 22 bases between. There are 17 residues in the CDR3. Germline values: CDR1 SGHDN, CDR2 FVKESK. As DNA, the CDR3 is TGTGCCAGCAGCCCACCCCTATGGAGGGCCCGCGACGGGGAGCTGTTTTTT. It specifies CASSPPLWRARDGELFF.